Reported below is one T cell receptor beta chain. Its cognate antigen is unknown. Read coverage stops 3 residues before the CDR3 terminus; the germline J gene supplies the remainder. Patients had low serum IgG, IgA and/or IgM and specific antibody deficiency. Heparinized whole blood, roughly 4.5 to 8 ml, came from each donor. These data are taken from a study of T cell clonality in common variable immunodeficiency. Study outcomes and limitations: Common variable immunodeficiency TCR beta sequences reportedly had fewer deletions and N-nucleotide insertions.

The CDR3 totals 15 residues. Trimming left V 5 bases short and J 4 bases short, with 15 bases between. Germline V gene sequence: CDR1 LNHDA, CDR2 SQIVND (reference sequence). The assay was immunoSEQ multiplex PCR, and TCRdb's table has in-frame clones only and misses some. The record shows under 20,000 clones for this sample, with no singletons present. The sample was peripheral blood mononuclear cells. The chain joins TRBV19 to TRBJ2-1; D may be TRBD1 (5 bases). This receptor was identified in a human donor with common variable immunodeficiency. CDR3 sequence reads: CASSRAGSLYNEQFF. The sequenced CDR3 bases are TGTGCCAGTAGTCGGGCAGGGTCCTTGTACAATGAG.